Listed here are 15 T cell receptor beta chains from one sample, sequenced in a study of technical replicates of blood from a handful of donors. Measured with immunoSEQ multiplex PCR; TCRdb has only the in-frame clones, and not every one. Altogether approximately 73,000 clones are present, around 90% being singletons, with the ten largest covering about 0.35%. Sequencing input: T cells isolated from PBMCs. The receptor source for this set is a human donor in good health.

The rearrangement links TRBV4-2 to TRBJ1-4, with unresolved D. The ends were cut back, 0 bases at V and 5 bases at J, with 7 bases in the middle. Germline V gives CDR1 LGHNA, CDR2 YNFKEQ. The CDR3 consists of 14 residues. CDR3 sequence: CASSQEALNEKLFF. The CDR3 coding sequence is TGTGCCAGCAGCCAAGAAGCCTTAAATGAAAAACTGTTTTTT.

Details on this clone: The identical CDR3 is also encoded by other nucleotide sequences in the sample. As DNA, the CDR3 is TGTGCCAGCAGCTTAGCAGGGGGCGACTATGGCTACACCTTC. Its translation: CASSLAGGDYGYTF. The V call is TRBV7-3, the J call TRBJ1-2; 8 nucleotides align to TRBD1. This CDR3 region has 14 residues. The germline V gene has CDR1 SGHTA and CDR2 FQGTGA. Losses at the gene ends were 2 bases for V and 3 bases for J; bases not matched to a gene: 2.

The rearrangement links TRBV28 to TRBJ1-2; 9 bases agree with TRBD1. Trimming at V came to 5 bases and at J to 4 bases, leaving 2 bases not matched to a gene. Germline assignment: CDR1 MDHEN and CDR2 SYDVKM. There are 13 residues in the CDR3. CDR3 DNA sequence: TGTGCCAGCAGTGAGACAGGGGGCTATGGCTACACCTTC. This gives the protein CASSETGGYGYTF.

The rearrangement joins TRBV11-1 to TRBJ2-1, with 8 bases that match TRBD1. Per germline, CDR1 SGHAT and CDR2 FQDESV (reference sequence). The trim removed 5 bases at V and 6 bases at J, leaving 9 bases unmatched. This CDR3 contains 15 residues. The CDR3 DNA is TGTGCCAGCAGCATAGGACAGGGTGGATCCAATGAGCAGTTCTTC. It codes for CASSIGQGGSNEQFF.

This clone has just one count. The chain employs TRBV13 and TRBJ2-1; TRBD2 matches at 9 bases. The CDR3 is made up of 16 amino acids. With 3 bases clipped from V and 6 bases from J, the junction kept 9 bases outside the gene matches. Per the germline V gene, CDR1 is PRHDT and CDR2 is FYEKMQ (reference sequence). The CDR3 spells CASSFLWREGPNEQFF. The DNA for the CDR3 is TGTGCCAGCAGCTTTTTATGGCGGGAGGGCCCCAATGAGCAGTTCTTC. Supplemented by reference TRBV13 and TRBJ2-1, the full variable domain reads AAGVIQSPRHLIKEKRETATLKCYPIPRHDTVYWYQQGPGQDPQFLISFYEKMQSDKGSIPDRFSAQQFSDYHSELNMSSLELGDSALYFCASSFLWREGPNEQFFGPGTRLTVL.

The V gene is TRBV2, the J gene TRBJ1-5; no clear D. Trimming left V 1 base short and J 7 bases short, with 11 bases between. The germline gives CDR1 SNHLY, CDR2 FYNNEI. The CDR3 contains 14 residues. The CDR3 DNA sequence: TGTGCCAGCAGTGAAGAGGTCTTCGGGCAGCCCCAGCATTTT. Amino acid sequence: CASSEEVFGQPQHF.

V is TRBV27 and J is TRBJ2-7; TRBD2 agrees at 8 bases. The germline V gene encodes CDR1 MNHEY and CDR2 SMNVEV (reference sequence). V was clipped by 10 bases and J by 3 bases; unmatched bases: 8. The CDR3 runs 13 residues. Written as DNA, the CDR3 is TGTGCCACCTTAGCGGGACGGTGCTACGAGCAGTACTTC. Translated, it gives CATLAGRCYEQYF.

This clone was recorded only once. The V call is TRBV7-9, the J call TRBJ2-3; TRBD1 might be the D (5 bases). The CDR3 length is 13 residues. CDR1 SEHNR and CDR2 FQNEAQ come from the germline V gene (reference sequence). V lost 5 bases, J lost 2 bases, and 8 bases lay in between. In nucleotides, the CDR3 is TGTGCCAGCAGCCGACAGTACACAGATACGCAGTATTTT. As protein: CASSRQYTDTQYF.

This clone turned up a few times. The V gene is TRBV6-5, the J gene TRBJ2-7, with 7 positions matching TRBD1. The CDR3 is made up of 14 amino acids. With V trimmed by 8 bases and J by 3 bases, 10 bases remained unmatched. Germline loops: CDR1 MNHEY, CDR2 SVGAGI. CDR3 in amino acids: CASGHRGPLYEQYF. For the CDR3, the DNA is TGTGCCAGCGGACACAGGGGTCCCCTCTACGAGCAGTACTTC.

The table lists this clone with a count of one. CDR3 amino acids: CASSLSDYNEQFF. CDR3 DNA sequence: TGTGCCAGCAGTTTAAGCGATTACAATGAGCAGTTCTTC. This chain links TRBV28 with TRBJ2-1; the D is unclear. CDR1 is MDHEN, CDR2 SYDVKM, per germline. CDR3 length equals 13 residues. Trimming removed 2 bases at V and 4 bases at J, with 6 bases between.

This clone was found once. The gene calls are TRBV27 and TRBJ2-3; 9 positions agree with TRBD1. CDR1 and CDR2 from the germline V gene are MNHEY and SMNVEV (reference sequence). The CDR3 is made up of 16 amino acids. The V segment lost 1 base and the J segment 11 bases; nucleotides outside the gene matches: 13. DNA of the CDR3: TGTGCCAGCAGTTTATACGGACAGGGGCGTTTTCTCAGGCAGTATTTT. It yields the protein CASSLYGQGRFLRQYF.

The V gene is TRBV6-6, the J gene TRBJ2-7; D may be TRBD2 (6 bases). Germline CDR1 and CDR2: MNHNY and SVGAGI (reference sequence). The V gene lost 4 bases and the J gene lost 4 bases, with 14 bases spanning the gap. This CDR3 contains 14 residues. This CDR3 reads CASSSLATEYEQYF. Written as DNA, the CDR3 is TGTGCCAGCAGTTCTCTAGCGACCGAATACGAGCAGTACTTC.

This rearrangement joins TRBV6-5 to TRBJ1-5, with 10 nucleotides matching TRBD1. Germline V CDR1 and CDR2: MNHEY, SVGAGI. J lost 7 bases, V lost 6 bases, and 3 bases had no gene match. The CDR3 covers 13 residues. The CDR3 coding sequence is TGTGCCAGCAGCGACAGGGGGCGGCAGCCCCAGCATTTT. It encodes CASSDRGRQPQHF.

The rearrangement joins TRBV27 to TRBJ1-5; D is unresolved. Germline V CDR1 and CDR2: MNHEY, SMNVEV (reference sequence). The CDR3 is 16 residues long. V lost 3 bases to trimming and J lost 10 bases, with 22 bases between them. This chain's CDR3 is CASSFMGGLGSHPQHF. CDR3 in DNA: TGTGCCAGCAGTTTTATGGGAGGACTGGGGAGTCATCCCCAGCATTTT.

The rearrangement joins TRBV7-2 to TRBJ1-5, with a weak D call TRBD1 (5 bases). V was clipped by 5 bases and J by 0 bases, with 14 bases between them. The CDR3 contains 16 residues. The germline V gene encodes CDR1 SGHTA and CDR2 FQGNSA. The CDR3 DNA reads TGTGCCAGCAGCCGGGGGGGTCAGTATAGCAATCAGCCCCAGCATTTT. Translation: CASSRGGQYSNQPQHF.